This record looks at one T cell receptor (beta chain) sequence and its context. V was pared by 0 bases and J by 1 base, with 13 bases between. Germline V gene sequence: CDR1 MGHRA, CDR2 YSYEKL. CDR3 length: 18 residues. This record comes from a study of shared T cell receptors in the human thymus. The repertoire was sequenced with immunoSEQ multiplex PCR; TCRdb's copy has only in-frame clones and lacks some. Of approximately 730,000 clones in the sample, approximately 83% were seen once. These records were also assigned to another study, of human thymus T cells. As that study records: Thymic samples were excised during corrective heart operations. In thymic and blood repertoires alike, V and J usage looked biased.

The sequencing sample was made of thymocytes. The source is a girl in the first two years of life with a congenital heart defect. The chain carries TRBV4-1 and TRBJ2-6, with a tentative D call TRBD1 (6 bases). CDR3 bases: TGCGCCAGCAGCCAAGATGTGCCAGGGGTTTCTGGGGCCAACGTCCTGACTTTC. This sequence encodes CASSQDVPGVSGANVLTF.